Described below is a single T cell receptor (beta chain) sequence and its context. Its specificity is unknown. The junction differs from germline at one of its ends, possibly a read error. This sample stems from a study of cytomegalovirus exposure and HLA in healthy donors. The donors comprised healthy bone marrow donors. CDR3 length: 15 amino acids. In germline, CDR1 is SSHAT, CDR2 FNYEAQ (reference sequence). Researchers ran the PCR with 60 Vbeta and 13 Jbeta primers. In the original analysis: An analysis performed later counted 74 million or so unique TCR beta chains (roughly 11 million of them shared). The repertoire was sequenced with immunoSEQ multiplex PCR; TCRdb's copy has only in-frame clones and lacks some. Clone size and the V and J calls come from that table; the DNA yielded D and trimming. The sample holds roughly 160,000 clones, more than 65% seen once. Regarding the study as a whole: A later analysis revealed that TCR association rates differed between HLA loci, peaking at DRB1 and bottoming out at HLA-C.

The sequenced material came from PBMCs. This chain connects TRBV7-7 to TRBJ2-1; a weak D match, TRBD2 (6 bases). This TCR was recovered from a man aged 25 to 40 in good health and CMV-seronegative. Here the CDR3 DNA reads TGTGCTAGCAGCCAGGGACTCGTCCCCTACAATGAGCAGTTCTTC. Translation: CASSQGLVPYNEQFF.